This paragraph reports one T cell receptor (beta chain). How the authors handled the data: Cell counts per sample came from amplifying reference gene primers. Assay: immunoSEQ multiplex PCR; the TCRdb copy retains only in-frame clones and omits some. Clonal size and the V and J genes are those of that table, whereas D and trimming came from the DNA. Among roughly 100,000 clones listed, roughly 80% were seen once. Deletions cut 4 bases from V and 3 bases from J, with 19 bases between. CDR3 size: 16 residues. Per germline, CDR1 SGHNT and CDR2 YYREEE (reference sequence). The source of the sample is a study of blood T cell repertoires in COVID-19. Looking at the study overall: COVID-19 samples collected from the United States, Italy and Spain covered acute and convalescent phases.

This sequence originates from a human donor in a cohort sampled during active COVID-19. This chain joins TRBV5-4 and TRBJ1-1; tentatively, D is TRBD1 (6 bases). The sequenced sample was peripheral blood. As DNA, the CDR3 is TGTGCCAGCAGCCAAACCTTACAGGGAGTGGACACTGAAGCTTTCTTT. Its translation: CASSQTLQGVDTEAFF.